This TCR beta chain was captured by sequencing in a study of vaccination effects on CD4 cells after COVID-19. Study as a whole: Subjects were given two BNT162b2 or mRNA-1273 vaccine doses. Specimens were obtained from two convalescent patients 16 days and one week prior to vaccination. The study, taken as a whole, reports: Convalescents showed post-vaccine spike-reactive clones that were mainly new vaccine-induced clones. Small numbers of convalescent patients limited the study. It also lacked early post-infection timepoints.

V shed 8 bases, J shed 2 bases, and the junction held 3 bases outside the gene matches. CDR3 length: 14 residues. Per germline, CDR1 SGHRS and CDR2 YFSETQ. A word on this clone: Its antigen is undetermined.

ViraFEST assay sequencing came after antigen-specific CD4+ T cells were expanded with viral peptide pools. With nine to eleven days of culture completed, CD4+ T cells were isolated. According to PCR results, the person was infected with SARS-CoV-2 between March and December 2020. The assay was immunoSEQ multiplex PCR, and TCRdb's table has in-frame clones only and misses some. Counted here are fewer than 25,000 clones, 65% to 85% occurring once; the ten biggest clones make up 16%. The chain carries TRBV5-1 and TRBJ2-1, with 11 bases aligning to TRBD2. This specimen was CD4+ T cells from PBMCs cultured with SARS-CoV-2 spike peptides, taken before COVID-19 vaccination. The receptor comes from a human donor who had a prior SARS-CoV-2 infection. The CDR3 sequence is CASCSGGAYNEQFF. CDR3 sequence (DNA): TGCGCCAGTTGTAGCGGGGGGGCCTACAATGAGCAGTTCTTC.